These T cell receptor beta chains were read from a single sample in a study of human T cells and chemical hapten exposure. TCRdb passed the RACE reads through MiXCR, listing each CDR3 protein once. The sample contains about 68,000 distinct CDR3 sequences, approximately 11% of which appear only once. The specimen was whole blood, collected in connection with sensitization to the hapten diphenylcyclopropenone (DPC). The receptor set was obtained from a woman aged 45-65 years with alopecia areata. Some clones in this sample may be carry-over from other donors' samples. CDR3s include the opening cysteine and the closing phenylalanine or tryptophan. Fields, in order: D gene, clone size, J gene, V gene, CDR3 protein, CDR3 DNA. D genes are given only for firm matches. Clone size, where shown, is once, few, many, or a class for clones that have expanded.

TRBD2 | few | TRBJ2-1 | TRBV2 | CASRLAGANEQFF | TGTGCCAGCAGACTAGCGGGAGCCAATGAGCAGTTCTTC
- | many | TRBJ1-4 | TRBV7-8 | CASSLAEQSEKLFF | TGTGCCAGCAGCTTAGCGGAGCAGTCCGAAAAACTGTTTTTT
- | medium-sized | TRBJ2-2 | TRBV7-2 | CASSHTLGPAGMFF | TGTGCCAGCAGCCACACTTTAGGTCCCGCCGGGATGTTTTTT
TRBD2 | few | TRBJ2-3 | TRBV4-3 | CASSGLADTDTQYF | TGCGCCAGCTCCGGACTAGCGGACACAGATACGCAGTATTTT
- | - | TRBJ2-3 | TRBV3-1 | CASRPSGRASDTQYF | TGTGCCAGCAGGCCGTCGGGACGAGCAAGCGATACGCAGTATTTT
TRBD2 | many | TRBJ2-1 | TRBV29-1 | CSVVRTSGYNEQFF | TGCAGCGTAGTACGGACTAGCGGATACAATGAGCAGTTCTTC
TRBD1 | - | TRBJ1-1 | TRBV9 | CASTPFAGQGVGNTEAFF | TGTGCCAGCACCCCCTTCGCGGGACAGGGGGTCGGGAACACTGAAGCTTTCTTT
TRBD2 | many | TRBJ2-1 | TRBV18 | CASSLYRASGDSSYNEQFF | TGTGCCAGCTCGCTTTATAGGGCTAGCGGGGACAGCTCCTACAATGAGCAGTTCTTC
TRBD1 | few | TRBJ1-2 | TRBV7-9 | CASSSQGATDYGYTF | TGTGCCAGCAGCTCACAGGGGGCGACCGACTATGGCTACACCTTC
- | few | TRBJ1-3 | TRBV6-5 | CASSWGASGNTIYF | TGTGCCAGCAGTTGGGGGGCTTCTGGAAACACCATATATTTT